These 20 T cell receptor beta chains came from one sample sequenced in a study of cytomegalovirus exposure and HLA in healthy donors. The PCR used 60 Vbeta and 13 Jbeta primers. Sequencing was performed with immunoSEQ multiplex PCR; in TCRdb, only in-frame clones are kept and a portion is missing. The sample has more than 90,000 clones, 65% to 85% seen once; the top ten hold roughly 3.8%. Sequenced: PBMCs. The receptor set was obtained from a man in his fifties or sixties in good health and CMV-seronegative.

This sequence joins TRBV29-1 and TRBJ2-6, with a tentative D call TRBD1 (6 bases). The CDR3 is 13 residues long. V lost 7 bases, J lost 2 bases, and 9 bases lay in between. In germline, CDR1 is SQVTM, CDR2 ANQGSEA. The CDR3 DNA follows: TGCAGCGCTAGGGGGACTGGGGCCAACGTCCTGACTTTC. Translating gives CSARGTGANVLTF.

The rearrangement links TRBV5-1 to TRBJ1-1, with TRBD1 as a possible D gene (5 bases). The CDR3 is 17 residues long. Trimming removed 5 bases at V and 4 bases at J, with 24 bases between. Germline CDR1 is SGHRS and CDR2 is YFSETQ. Written as DNA, the CDR3 is TGCGCCAGCAGTTGGGGCCAAGGACAACGGCGGGGCACTGAAGCTTTCTTT. Translated: CASSWGQGQRRGTEAFF.

The chain links TRBV7-9 to TRBJ2-7; 12 bases agree with TRBD1. The CDR3 extends over 15 amino acids. V was pared by 0 bases and J by 5 bases, with 2 bases of the junction left unmatched. Germline loops: CDR1 SEHNR, CDR2 FQNEAQ (reference sequence). Here the CDR3 reads CASSLAGDRGHEQYF. The CDR3 region has the DNA TGTGCCAGCAGCTTAGCGGGGGACAGGGGGCACGAGCAGTACTTC.

This clone was counted a single time. The J gene is TRBJ2-7, the V gene TRBV7-2; 12 nucleotides match TRBD1. This CDR3 spans 14 amino acids. V shed 5 bases, J shed 7 bases, and the junction held 6 bases outside the gene matches. Germline CDR1 and CDR2: SGHTA and FQGNSA. CDR3 residues: CASSPRDRGREQYF. In DNA, the CDR3 is TGTGCCAGCAGCCCCCGGGACAGGGGGCGGGAGCAGTACTTC.

The gene calls are TRBV6-1 and TRBJ2-3, with 7 bases fitting TRBD1. The CDR3 spans 15 residues. Germline trimming cut 6 bases from V and 11 bases from J; bases unmatched to any gene: 17. CDR1 and CDR2 from the germline V gene are MNHNS and SASEGT. The CDR3 spells CASSREGAGSRGQYF. CDR3 sequence (DNA): TGTGCCAGCAGCCGAGAGGGGGCAGGTTCAAGGGGGCAGTATTTT.

The gene calls are TRBV2 and TRBJ2-3, with D perhaps TRBD1 (6 bases). CDR3 size: 17 residues. Germline CDR1 and CDR2: SNHLY and FYNNEI. Trimming cost V 1 base and J 0 bases, with 14 bases left between them. The CDR3 DNA is TGTGCCAGCAGTGAAGTAACAGGGAGACAAAGCACAGATACGCAGTATTTT. Amino acids: CASSEVTGRQSTDTQYF.

V is TRBV28 and J is TRBJ2-7, with TRBD1 as a possible D gene (6 bases). Germline V lookup: CDR1 MDHEN, CDR2 SYDVKM. This CDR3 spans 14 amino acids. Trimming took 6 bases from V and 1 from J, leaving 13 bases between them. CDR3 DNA: TGTGCCAGCAGCTCGTCGGACAGATCCTACGAGCAGTACTTC. Translating gives CASSSSDRSYEQYF.

The chain uses TRBV5-1 and TRBJ2-1; 10 bases are a match to TRBD2. Germline CDR1 and CDR2: SGHRS and YFSETQ. The CDR3 covers 15 residues. V shed 1 base and J 2 bases; nucleotides not matched to a gene: 0. The CDR3: CASSLTSGAYNEQFF. The CDR3 DNA reads as TGCGCCAGCAGCTTGACTAGCGGGGCCTACAATGAGCAGTTCTTC.

This chain connects TRBV5-4 to TRBJ1-1; 8 positions agree with TRBD1. The junction had 4 bases not matched to a gene; V was cut back by 5 bases and J by 4 bases. This CDR3 contains 13 residues. Germline CDR1 SGHNT, CDR2 YYREEE (reference sequence). The CDR3 bases are TGTGCCAGCAGAGAGGACAGGGTCACTGAAGCTTTCTTT. It translates to CASREDRVTEAFF.

The chain combines TRBV15 with TRBJ2-5, with TRBD2 matching over 7 bases. Near its end, the DNA agrees better with TRBJ2-7, so the J call may be wrong. The CDR3 covers 13 residues. Germline V gene data show CDR1 as LNHNV and CDR2 as YYDKDF (reference sequence). CDR3 region: CATSSGLAYEQYF. In DNA, the CDR3 is TGTGCCACCAGCAGCGGACTAGCCTACGAGCAGTACTTC.

This clone was observed a handful of times. The chain carries TRBV5-6 and TRBJ1-1; D may be TRBD1 (5 bases). The length of the CDR3 is 13 residues. Germline lookup yields CDR1 SGHDT and CDR2 YYEEEE. V lost 1 base and J 7 bases, leaving 11 bases between the germline ends. CDR3 in amino acids: CASSLLTGLEAFF. In DNA form, the CDR3 reads TGTGCCAGCAGCTTGCTCACAGGCCTTGAAGCTTTCTTT.

This clone appeared a few times. CDR3 residues: CASSGRESSYNEQFF. The CDR3 DNA follows: TGTGCCAGCAGTGGGCGGGAAAGCTCCTACAATGAGCAGTTCTTC. The chain couples TRBV28 to TRBJ2-1; D is possibly TRBD2 (6 bases). The CDR3 totals 15 residues. Germline loops: CDR1 MDHEN, CDR2 SYDVKM. V was trimmed by 5 bases and J by 0 bases, leaving 11 bases between them. Complete variable domain (other parts from reference TRBV28 and TRBJ2-1): DVKVTQSSRYLVKRTGEKVFLECVQDMDHENMFWYRQDPGLGLRLIYFSYDVKMKEKGDIPEGYSVSREKKERFSLILESASTNQTSMYLCASSGRESSYNEQFFGPGTRLTVL.

The J gene is TRBJ2-5, the V gene TRBV11-3; no reliable D call. The V gene lost 6 bases and the J gene lost 3 bases, with 20 bases spanning the gap. The CDR3 loop spans 16 amino acids. Looked up from germline, CDR1 is SGHNT and CDR2 is YENEEA. CDR3 sequence (DNA): TGTGCCAGCAGTTTACGGTCTGGGCAGAGCAAAGAGACCCAGTACTTC. This sequence encodes CASSLRSGQSKETQYF.

The chain combines TRBV25-1 with TRBJ1-2; no clear D gene. Per germline, CDR1 MGHDK and CDR2 SYGVNS. V was trimmed by 4 bases and J by 8 bases, leaving 14 bases between them. The length of the CDR3 is 13 residues. CDR3 amino acids: CASSGRIYEGYTF. In DNA form, the CDR3 reads TGTGCCAGCAGTGGGAGGATCTACGAGGGCTACACCTTC.

This clone was observed a few times. The rearrangement joins TRBV21-1 to TRBJ1-1; the DNA was not compared with TRBD1, the D call given in the table. TRBV21-1 constitutes a pseudogene. The CDR3 sequence is 16 residues long. CDR3 sequence: CASSKRCQGADTEAFF. For the CDR3, the DNA is TGTGCCAGCAGCAAAAGGTGTCAGGGGGCTGACACTGAAGCTTTCTTT.

This clone was counted only a few times. The rearrangement uses TRBV6-1 and TRBJ1-5; no clear D gene. Trimming took 11 bases from V and 2 from J, leaving 10 bases between them. There are 12 residues in the CDR3. Germline V lookup: CDR1 MNHNS, CDR2 SASEGT. CDR3 bases: TGTGCCTGTGGGCGGGGCAATCAGCCCCAGCATTTT. Encoded protein: CACGRGNQPQHF.

The CDR3 DNA reads as TGTGCCAGCAGCTTGCGATACACCATATATTTT. Translation: CASSLRYTIYF. The chain joins TRBV7-2 to TRBJ1-3; D unclear. V shed 3 bases and J shed 8 bases, with 5 bases lying between them. Germline V gives CDR1 SGHTA, CDR2 FQGNSA. The CDR3 consists of 11 residues.

The chain couples TRBV2 to TRBJ2-5; the D gene is possibly TRBD2 (6 bases). Trimming cost V 5 bases and J 4 bases, with 14 bases left between them. This CDR3 has 14 residues. CDR1 is SNHLY and CDR2 is FYNNEI in the germline V gene. The chain's CDR3 is CASSWAGRGETQYF. The CDR3 DNA reads TGTGCCAGCAGTTGGGCAGGGCGGGGAGAGACCCAGTACTTC. The full variable domain, its missing parts supplied by reference TRBV2 and TRBJ2-5, is EPEVTQTPSHQVTQMGQEVILRCVPISNHLYFYWYRQILGQKVEFLVSFYNNEISEKSEIFDDQFSVERPDGSNFTLKIRSTKLEDSAMYFCASSWAGRGETQYFGPGTRLLVL.

Only one count was recorded for this clone. This chain links TRBV7-9 with TRBJ1-1; D is ambiguous. The CDR3 consists of 13 residues. Trimming left V 4 bases short and J 2 bases short, with 8 bases between. Germline lookup yields CDR1 SEHNR and CDR2 FQNEAQ (reference sequence). CDR3 nucleotides: TGTGCCAGCAGCTACAGAGTAAACACTGAAGCTTTCTTT. As protein: CASSYRVNTEAFF. The whole variable domain, filled in from reference TRBV7-9 and TRBJ1-1, reads DTGVSQNPRHKITKRGQNVTFRCDPISEHNRLYWYRQTLGQGPEFLTYFQNEAQLEKSRLLSDRFSAERPKGSFSTLEIQRTEQGDSAMYLCASSYRVNTEAFFGQGTRLTVV.

This rearrangement joins TRBV29-1 to TRBJ2-7; 8 positions match TRBD2. The CDR3 is 17 residues long. The V and J ends lost 2 bases and 3 bases, in that order; junction bases with no gene match: 15. The germline V gene has CDR1 SQVTM and CDR2 ANQGSEA. In DNA, the CDR3 is TGCAGCGTTGAAACCCCGAGCGGTTCGGGAGGGCTCTACGAGCAGTACTTC. Its translation is CSVETPSGSGGLYEQYF.